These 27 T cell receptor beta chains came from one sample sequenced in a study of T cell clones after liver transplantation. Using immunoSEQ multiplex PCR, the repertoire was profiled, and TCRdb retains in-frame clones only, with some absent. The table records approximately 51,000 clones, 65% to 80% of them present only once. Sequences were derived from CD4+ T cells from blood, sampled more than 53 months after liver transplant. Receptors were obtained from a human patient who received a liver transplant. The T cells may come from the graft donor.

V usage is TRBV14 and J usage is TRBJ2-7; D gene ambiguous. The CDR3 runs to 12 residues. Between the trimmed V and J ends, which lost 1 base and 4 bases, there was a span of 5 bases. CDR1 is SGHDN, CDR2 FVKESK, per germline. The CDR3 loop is CASSQVGYEQYF. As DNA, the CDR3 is TGTGCCAGCAGCCAAGTAGGTTACGAGCAGTACTTC.

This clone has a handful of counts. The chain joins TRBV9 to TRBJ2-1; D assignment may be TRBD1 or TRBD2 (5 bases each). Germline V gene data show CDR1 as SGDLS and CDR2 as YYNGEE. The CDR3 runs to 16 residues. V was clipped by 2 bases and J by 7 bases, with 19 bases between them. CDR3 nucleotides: TGTGCCAGCAGCGTGGCGAGCTCCCGGGGACGAAATGAGCAGTTCTTC. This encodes CASSVASSRGRNEQFF.

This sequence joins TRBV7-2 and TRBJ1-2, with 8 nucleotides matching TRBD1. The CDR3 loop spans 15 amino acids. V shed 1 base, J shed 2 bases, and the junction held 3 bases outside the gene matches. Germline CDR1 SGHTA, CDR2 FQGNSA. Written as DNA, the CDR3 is TGTGCCAGCAGCTTAGAACAGGGGGTAAACTATGGCTACACCTTC. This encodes CASSLEQGVNYGYTF.

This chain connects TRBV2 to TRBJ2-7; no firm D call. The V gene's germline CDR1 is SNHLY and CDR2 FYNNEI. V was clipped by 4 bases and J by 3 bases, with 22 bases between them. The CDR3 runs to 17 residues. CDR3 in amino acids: CASSAEGFLSPNYEQYF. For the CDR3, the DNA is TGTGCCAGCAGTGCGGAAGGGTTCCTATCCCCGAACTACGAGCAGTACTTC.

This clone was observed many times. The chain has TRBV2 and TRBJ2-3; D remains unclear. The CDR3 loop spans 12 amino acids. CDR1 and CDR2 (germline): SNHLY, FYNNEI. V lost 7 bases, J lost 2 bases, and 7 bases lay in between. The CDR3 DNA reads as TGTGCCAGCACCGGTAACACAGATACGCAGTATTTT. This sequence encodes CASTGNTDTQYF.

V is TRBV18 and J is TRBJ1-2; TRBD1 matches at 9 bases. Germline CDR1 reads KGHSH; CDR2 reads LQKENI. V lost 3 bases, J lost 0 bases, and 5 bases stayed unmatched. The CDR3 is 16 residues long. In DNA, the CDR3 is TGTGCCAGCTCACCGTTACAGGGGGCGTCTAACTATGGCTACACCTTC. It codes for CASSPLQGASNYGYTF.

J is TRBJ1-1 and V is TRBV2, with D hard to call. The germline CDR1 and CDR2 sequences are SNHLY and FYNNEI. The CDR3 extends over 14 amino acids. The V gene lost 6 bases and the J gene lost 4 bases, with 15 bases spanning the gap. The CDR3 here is CASSDLTAGTEAFF. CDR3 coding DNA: TGTGCCAGCAGCGACCTGACGGCCGGCACTGAAGCTTTCTTT.

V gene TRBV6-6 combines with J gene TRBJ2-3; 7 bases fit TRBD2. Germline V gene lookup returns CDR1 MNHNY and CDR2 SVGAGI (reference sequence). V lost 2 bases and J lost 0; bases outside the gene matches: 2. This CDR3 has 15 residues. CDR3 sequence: CASSYAGDSTDTQYF. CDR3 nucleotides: TGTGCCAGCAGTTACGCGGGGGACAGCACAGATACGCAGTATTTT.

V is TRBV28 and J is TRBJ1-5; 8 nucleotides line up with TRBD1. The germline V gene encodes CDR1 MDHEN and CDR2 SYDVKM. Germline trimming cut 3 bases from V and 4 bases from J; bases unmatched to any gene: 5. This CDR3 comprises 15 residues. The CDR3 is CASSFRDRLNQPQHF. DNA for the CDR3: TGTGCCAGCAGTTTCCGGGACAGGCTTAATCAGCCCCAGCATTTT. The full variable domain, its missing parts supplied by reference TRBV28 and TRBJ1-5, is DVKVTQSSRYLVKRTGEKVFLECVQDMDHENMFWYRQDPGLGLRLIYFSYDVKMKEKGDIPEGYSVSREKKERFSLILESASTNQTSMYLCASSFRDRLNQPQHFGDGTRLSIL.

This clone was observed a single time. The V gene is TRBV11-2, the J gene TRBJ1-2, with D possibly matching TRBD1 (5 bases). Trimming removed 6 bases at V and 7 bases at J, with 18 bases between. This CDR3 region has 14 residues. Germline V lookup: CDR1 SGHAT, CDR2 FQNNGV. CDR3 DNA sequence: TGTGCCAGCAGAGGGGTGAGGGGTTGGAGTGGCTACACCTTC. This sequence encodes CASRGVRGWSGYTF.

In nucleotides, the CDR3 is TGTGCCACCGGAGACTCCCTAAGGGATGGCTACACCTTC. The encoded protein is CATGDSLRDGYTF. The chain couples TRBV10-3 to TRBJ1-2, with D uncertain. The V end was cut by 10 bases, the J end by 6 bases, with 18 bases between. CDR1 ENHRY and CDR2 SYGVKD come from the germline V gene. CDR3 length: 13 residues.

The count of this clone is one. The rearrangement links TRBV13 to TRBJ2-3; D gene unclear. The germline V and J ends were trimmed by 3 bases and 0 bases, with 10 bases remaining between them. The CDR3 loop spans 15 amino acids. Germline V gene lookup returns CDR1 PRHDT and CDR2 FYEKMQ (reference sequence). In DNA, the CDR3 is TGTGCCAGCAGCTTCATAGTGGGCAGCACAGATACGCAGTATTTT. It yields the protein CASSFIVGSTDTQYF. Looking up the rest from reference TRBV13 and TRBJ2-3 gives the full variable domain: AAGVIQSPRHLIKEKRETATLKCYPIPRHDTVYWYQQGPGQDPQFLISFYEKMQSDKGSIPDRFSAQQFSDYHSELNMSSLELGDSALYFCASSFIVGSTDTQYFGPGTRLTVL.

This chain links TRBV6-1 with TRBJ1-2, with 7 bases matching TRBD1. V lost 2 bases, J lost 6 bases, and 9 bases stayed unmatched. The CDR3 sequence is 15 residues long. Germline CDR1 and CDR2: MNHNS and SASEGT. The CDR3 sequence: CASSEPFKTGDGYTF. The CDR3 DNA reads TGTGCCAGCAGTGAACCCTTTAAAACAGGGGATGGCTACACCTTC.

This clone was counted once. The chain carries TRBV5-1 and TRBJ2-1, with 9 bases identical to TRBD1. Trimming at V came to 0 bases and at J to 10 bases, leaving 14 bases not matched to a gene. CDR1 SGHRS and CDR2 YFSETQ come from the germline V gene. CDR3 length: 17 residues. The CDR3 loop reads CASSLVVWTGAPREQFF. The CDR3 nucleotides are TGCGCCAGCAGCTTGGTCGTATGGACAGGGGCCCCGCGAGAGCAGTTCTTC.

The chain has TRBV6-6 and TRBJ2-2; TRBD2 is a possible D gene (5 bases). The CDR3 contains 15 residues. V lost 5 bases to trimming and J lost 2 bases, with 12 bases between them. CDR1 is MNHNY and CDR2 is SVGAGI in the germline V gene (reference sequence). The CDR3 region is CASSTMGSNTGELFF. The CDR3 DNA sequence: TGTGCCAGCAGTACGATGGGGAGTAACACCGGGGAGCTGTTTTTT.

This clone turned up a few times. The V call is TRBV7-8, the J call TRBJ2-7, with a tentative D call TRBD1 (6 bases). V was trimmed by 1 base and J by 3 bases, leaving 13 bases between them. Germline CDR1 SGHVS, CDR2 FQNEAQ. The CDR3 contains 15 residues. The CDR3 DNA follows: TGTGCCAGCAGCTTAGTGCCCGACAGGAGCTACGAGCAGTACTTC. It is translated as CASSLVPDRSYEQYF.

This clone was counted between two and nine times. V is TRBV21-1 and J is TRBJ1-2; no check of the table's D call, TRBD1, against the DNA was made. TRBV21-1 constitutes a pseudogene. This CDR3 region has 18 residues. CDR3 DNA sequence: TGTGCCAGCAGCAAAGCGGACAGGGGGCCAAGTGTGGGCTATGGCTACACCTTC. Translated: CASSKADRGPSVGYGYTF.

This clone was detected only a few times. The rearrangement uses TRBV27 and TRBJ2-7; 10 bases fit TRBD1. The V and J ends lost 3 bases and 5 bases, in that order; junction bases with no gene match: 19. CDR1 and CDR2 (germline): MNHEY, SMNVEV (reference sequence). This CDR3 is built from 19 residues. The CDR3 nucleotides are TGTGCCAGCAGTTTTTTAGGGTTGGCTAAGGGGACAGGGGCCCACGAGCAGTACTTC. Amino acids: CASSFLGLAKGTGAHEQYF.

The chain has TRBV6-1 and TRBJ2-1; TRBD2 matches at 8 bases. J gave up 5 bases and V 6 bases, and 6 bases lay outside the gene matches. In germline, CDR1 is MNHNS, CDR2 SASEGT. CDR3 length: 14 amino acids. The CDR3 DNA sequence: TGTGCCAGCAGGGCCGGGACTAGTAACAATGAGCAGTTCTTC. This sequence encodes CASRAGTSNNEQFF.

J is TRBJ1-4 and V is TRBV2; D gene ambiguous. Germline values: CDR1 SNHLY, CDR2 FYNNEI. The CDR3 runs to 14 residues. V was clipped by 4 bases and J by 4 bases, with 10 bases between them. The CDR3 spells CASSVTGINEKLFF. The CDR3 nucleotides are TGTGCCAGCAGTGTAACTGGAATTAATGAAAAACTGTTTTTT.

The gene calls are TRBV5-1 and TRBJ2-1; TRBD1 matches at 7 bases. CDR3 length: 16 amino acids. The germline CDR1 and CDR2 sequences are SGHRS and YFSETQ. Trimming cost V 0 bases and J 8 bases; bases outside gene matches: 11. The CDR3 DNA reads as TGCGCCAGCAGCTTGGCAAAGGGGGCCCCCCCAGATGAGCAGTTCTTC. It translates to CASSLAKGAPPDEQFF.

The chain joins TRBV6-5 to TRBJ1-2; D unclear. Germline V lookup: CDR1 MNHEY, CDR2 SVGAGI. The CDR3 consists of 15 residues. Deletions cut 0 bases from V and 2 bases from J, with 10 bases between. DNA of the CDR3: TGTGCCAGCAGTTACTCGAGGGATTCCAACTATGGCTACACCTTC. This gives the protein CASSYSRDSNYGYTF.

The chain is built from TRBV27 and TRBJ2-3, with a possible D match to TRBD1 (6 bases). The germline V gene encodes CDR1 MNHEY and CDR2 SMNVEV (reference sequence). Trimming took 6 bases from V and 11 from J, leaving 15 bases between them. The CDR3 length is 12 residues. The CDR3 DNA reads TGTGCCAGCAGAGCAGGACAGATGAAGCAGTATTTT. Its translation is CASRAGQMKQYF.

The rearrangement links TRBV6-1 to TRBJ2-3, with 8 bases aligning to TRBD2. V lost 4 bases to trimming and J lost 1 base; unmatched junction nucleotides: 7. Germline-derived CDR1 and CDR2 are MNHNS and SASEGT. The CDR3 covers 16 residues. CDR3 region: CASSVERGLGTDTQYF. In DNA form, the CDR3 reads TGTGCCAGCAGTGTCGAGCGGGGGTTGGGCACAGATACGCAGTATTTT.

CDR3 amino acids: CASSLLGTRNEQFF. The CDR3 nucleotides read TGTGCCAGCAGTTTACTTGGAACGCGCAATGAGCAGTTCTTC. V and J are TRBV27 and TRBJ2-1; unclear D gene. The germline CDR1 and CDR2 sequences are MNHEY and SMNVEV (reference sequence). The CDR3 spans 14 residues. Trimming pared 2 bases from V and 6 bases from J, leaving 11 bases between.

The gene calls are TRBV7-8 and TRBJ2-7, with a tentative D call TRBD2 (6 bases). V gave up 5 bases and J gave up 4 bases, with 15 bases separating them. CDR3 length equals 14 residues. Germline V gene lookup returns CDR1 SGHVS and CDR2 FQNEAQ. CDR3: CASSRGTGGYEQYF. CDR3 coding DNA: TGTGCCAGCAGCCGAGGCACAGGAGGGTACGAGCAGTACTTC.

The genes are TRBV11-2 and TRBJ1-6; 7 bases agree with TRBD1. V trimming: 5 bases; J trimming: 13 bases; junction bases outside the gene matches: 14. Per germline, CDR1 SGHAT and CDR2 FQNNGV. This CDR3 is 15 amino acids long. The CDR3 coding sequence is TGTGCCAGCAGCCACGGCGACAGGGTCAATGCGCCCCTCCACTTT. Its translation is CASSHGDRVNAPLHF.